Listed below are T cell receptor beta chains from one sample, sequenced in a study of cytomegalovirus exposure and HLA in healthy donors. Some clones are missing from TCRdb's copy, which holds only in-frame ones; the method was immunoSEQ multiplex PCR. The table shows some 170,000 clones, with about 9% occurring only once. Sequences were obtained from PBMCs. These receptors were taken from a woman aged 25 to 39 in good health and CMV-seropositive. Both conserved end residues are part of each CDR3. Fields, in order: J gene, V gene, D gene, clone size, CDR3 protein, CDR3 DNA. D genes are given only for firm matches. Clone size is not always given. Where it is, it says once, few, many or a class for expanded clones.

j_gene: TRBJ2-7; v_gene: TRBV5-1; d_gene: TRBD1; abundance: .; CDR3aa: CASSLGGTGGAGSEAF; CDR3nt: TGCGCCAGCAGCTTGGGGGGGACAGGGGGCGCTGGGTCAGAGGCCTTC
j_gene: TRBJ2-7; v_gene: TRBV29-1; d_gene: TRBD2; abundance: .; CDR3aa: CSVLAGSSYEQYF; CDR3nt: TGCAGCGTCTTAGCGGGAAGCTCCTACGAGCAGTACTTC
j_gene: TRBJ2-3; v_gene: TRBV1; d_gene: .; abundance: few; CDR3aa: CTSSQAVIAGGPSPDTQYF; CDR3nt: TGCACCAGCAGCCAAGCAGTGATAGCGGGAGGGCCTAGCCCAGATACGCAGTATTTT
j_gene: TRBJ2-3; v_gene: TRBV2; d_gene: TRBD1; abundance: .; CDR3aa: CASSEMLQGADTQYF; CDR3nt: TGTGCCAGCAGTGAAATGCTCCAGGGGGCAGATACGCAGTATTTT
j_gene: TRBJ1-1; v_gene: TRBV7-3; d_gene: .; abundance: .; CDR3aa: CASSLTMEAEAFF; CDR3nt: TGTGCCAGCAGCTTAACAATGGAGGCTGAAGCTTTCTTT
j_gene: TRBJ2-7; v_gene: TRBV5-1; d_gene: .; abundance: once; CDR3aa: CASRPRGALHEQYF; CDR3nt: TGCGCCAGCAGACCCCGGGGAGCTCTCCACGAGCAGTACTTC
j_gene: TRBJ2-1; v_gene: TRBV2; d_gene: TRBD1; abundance: .; CDR3aa: CASSTETGNYNEQFF; CDR3nt: TGTGCCAGCAGTACCGAGACAGGGAATTACAATGAGCAGTTCTTC
j_gene: TRBJ2-1; v_gene: TRBV2; d_gene: .; abundance: .; CDR3aa: CASSEALAVPAWFF; CDR3nt: TGTGCCAGCAGTGAAGCGCTTGCCGTCCCTGCGTGGTTCTTC
j_gene: TRBJ1-2; v_gene: TRBV9; d_gene: TRBD1; abundance: few; CDR3aa: CASSAGQGVGGYTF; CDR3nt: TGTGCCAGCAGCGCCGGACAGGGGGTAGGAGGCTACACCTTC
j_gene: TRBJ1-2; v_gene: TRBV6-4; d_gene: .; abundance: .; CDR3aa: CASSDGGYGYTF; CDR3nt: TGTGCCAGCAGTGACGGAGGCTATGGCTACACCTTC
j_gene: TRBJ2-3; v_gene: TRBV4-1; d_gene: TRBD2; abundance: .; CDR3aa: CASSQDRGGGAGTDTQYF; CDR3nt: TGCGCCAGCAGCCAAGATCGGGGGGGAGGGGCAGGGACAGATACGCAGTATTTT
j_gene: TRBJ2-7; v_gene: TRBV7-6; d_gene: .; abundance: few; CDR3aa: CASSLRDKNYEQYF; CDR3nt: TGTGCCAGCAGCCTTCGGGACAAAAACTACGAGCAGTACTTC
j_gene: TRBJ2-5; v_gene: TRBV6-1; d_gene: .; abundance: .; CDR3aa: CASSPAGETQYF; CDR3nt: TGTGCCAGCAGTCCTGCAGGGGAGACCCAGTACTTC
j_gene: TRBJ1-1; v_gene: TRBV2; d_gene: .; abundance: few; CDR3aa: CAGSTLNTEAFF; CDR3nt: TGTGCCGGTTCTACTCTGAACACTGAAGCTTTCTTT
j_gene: TRBJ2-2; v_gene: TRBV7-3; d_gene: .; abundance: few; CDR3aa: CASSFTPTGELFF; CDR3nt: TGTGCCAGCAGCTTTACACCCACCGGGGAGCTGTTTTTT
j_gene: TRBJ2-3; v_gene: TRBV6-1; d_gene: .; abundance: few; CDR3aa: CASRQVSTDTQYF; CDR3nt: TGTGCCAGCAGGCAGGTCTCCACAGATACGCAGTATTTT
j_gene: TRBJ2-1; v_gene: TRBV11-2; d_gene: TRBD2; abundance: few; CDR3aa: CASSLMPSGYNEQFF; CDR3nt: TGTGCCAGCAGCTTAATGCCTAGCGGCTACAATGAGCAGTTCTTC
j_gene: TRBJ2-7; v_gene: TRBV5-1; d_gene: TRBD1; abundance: few; CDR3aa: CASSKGQGGSYEQYF; CDR3nt: TGCGCCAGCAGCAAGGGACAGGGGGGCTCCTACGAGCAGTACTTC
j_gene: TRBJ2-1; v_gene: TRBV7-3; d_gene: .; abundance: few; CDR3aa: CASSLMTGNEQFF; CDR3nt: TGTGCCAGCAGCTTAATGACGGGGAATGAGCAGTTCTTC
j_gene: TRBJ2-3; v_gene: TRBV6-1; d_gene: .; abundance: few; CDR3aa: CASSEARRGLLQYF; CDR3nt: TGTGCCAGCAGTGAAGCGCGTCGGGGATTGTTGCAGTATTTT
j_gene: TRBJ1-2; v_gene: TRBV6-5; d_gene: .; abundance: .; CDR3aa: CASRIPGRWGYTF; CDR3nt: TGTGCCAGCAGGATTCCAGGGAGGTGGGGCTACACCTTC
j_gene: TRBJ2-7; v_gene: TRBV10-3; d_gene: .; abundance: .; CDR3aa: CAISSGTYEQYF; CDR3nt: TGTGCCATCAGTAGCGGAACCTACGAGCAGTACTTC
j_gene: TRBJ1-2; v_gene: TRBV25-1; d_gene: .; abundance: few; CDR3aa: CASSELSYGYTF; CDR3nt: TGTGCCAGCAGTGAATTATCGTATGGCTACACCTTC
j_gene: TRBJ1-1; v_gene: TRBV7-2; d_gene: .; abundance: .; CDR3aa: CASSLVAGAEAFF; CDR3nt: TGTGCCAGCAGCTTAGTGGCAGGGGCTGAAGCTTTCTTT
j_gene: TRBJ2-1; v_gene: TRBV28; d_gene: TRBD1; abundance: .; CDR3aa: CASSVRSGTGGIHEQFF; CDR3nt: TGTGCCAGCAGTGTACGATCCGGGACAGGGGGCATCCATGAGCAGTTCTTC
j_gene: TRBJ2-3; v_gene: TRBV11-2; d_gene: .; abundance: .; CDR3aa: CASSLGGWGTDTQYF; CDR3nt: TGTGCCAGCAGCTTAGGGGGCTGGGGCACAGATACGCAGTATTTT
j_gene: TRBJ2-3; v_gene: TRBV7-2; d_gene: .; abundance: .; CDR3aa: CASSLDRYGAQYF; CDR3nt: TGTGCCAGCAGCTTAGACCGGTACGGGGCGCAGTATTTT
j_gene: TRBJ2-7; v_gene: TRBV21-1; d_gene: .; abundance: .; CDR3aa: CASSPRVSGGRVHEQYF; CDR3nt: TGTGCCAGCAGCCCCCGTGTCTCCGGCGGGAGAGTCCACGAGCAGTACTTC
j_gene: TRBJ2-7; v_gene: TRBV13; d_gene: .; abundance: few; CDR3aa: CASSEWGRSYEQYF; CDR3nt: TGTGCCAGCTCGGAGTGGGGGCGTTCCTACGAGCAGTACTTC
j_gene: TRBJ2-7; v_gene: TRBV4-1; d_gene: TRBD1; abundance: few; CDR3aa: CASSHFGQDASYEQYF; CDR3nt: TGCGCCAGCAGCCATTTTGGACAGGACGCCTCCTACGAGCAGTACTTC
j_gene: TRBJ2-1; v_gene: TRBV4-1; d_gene: TRBD1; abundance: .; CDR3aa: CASSQDGTGGYNEQFF; CDR3nt: TGCGCCAGCAGCCAAGATGGGACAGGGGGCTACAATGAGCAGTTCTTC
j_gene: TRBJ2-2; v_gene: TRBV18; d_gene: TRBD1; abundance: few; CDR3aa: CASSWDREGTGELFF; CDR3nt: TGTGCCAGCTCATGGGACAGGGAAGGCACCGGGGAGCTGTTTTTT
j_gene: TRBJ2-2; v_gene: TRBV7-9; d_gene: TRBD1; abundance: few; CDR3aa: CASSMTSGTVHTGELFF; CDR3nt: TGTGCCAGCAGCATGACGTCTGGGACAGTCCACACCGGGGAGCTGTTTTTT
j_gene: TRBJ2-1; v_gene: TRBV30; d_gene: .; abundance: .; CDR3aa: CAWSVRDNEQFF; CDR3nt: TGTGCCTGGAGTGTACGGGACAATGAGCAGTTCTTC
j_gene: TRBJ1-4; v_gene: TRBV6-1; d_gene: TRBD1; abundance: .; CDR3aa: CASSEPGQGAQEVFF; CDR3nt: TGTGCCAGCAGTGAGCCGGGACAGGGGGCTCAAGAGGTGTTTTTT
j_gene: TRBJ2-3; v_gene: TRBV6-4; d_gene: TRBD2; abundance: .; CDR3aa: CASSGEREGRPDTQYF; CDR3nt: TGTGCCAGCAGTGGGGAGCGGGAGGGCCGTCCAGATACGCAGTATTTT
j_gene: TRBJ1-4; v_gene: TRBV5-5; d_gene: .; abundance: .; CDR3aa: CASSLAAGNGEKLFF; CDR3nt: TGTGCCAGCAGCTTGGCGGCAGGGAACGGGGAAAAACTGTTTTTT
j_gene: TRBJ1-4; v_gene: TRBV9; d_gene: .; abundance: .; CDR3aa: CASSPLAHHEKLFF; CDR3nt: TGTGCCAGCAGCCCCCTTGCGCACCATGAAAAACTGTTTTTT
j_gene: TRBJ2-3; v_gene: TRBV25-1; d_gene: .; abundance: few; CDR3aa: CASQTEKRTDTQYF; CDR3nt: TGTGCCAGCCAAACGGAGAAGCGGACAGATACGCAGTATTTT
j_gene: TRBJ1-1; v_gene: TRBV18; d_gene: TRBD1; abundance: .; CDR3aa: CASSSLGQGAEAFF; CDR3nt: TGTGCCAGCTCATCGCTGGGACAGGGGGCTGAAGCTTTCTTT
j_gene: TRBJ2-3; v_gene: TRBV7-9; d_gene: TRBD2; abundance: .; CDR3aa: CASSLAAVAADTQYF; CDR3nt: TGTGCCAGCAGCCTAGCGGCGGTAGCGGCAGATACGCAGTATTTT
j_gene: TRBJ2-1; v_gene: TRBV7-6; d_gene: .; abundance: few; CDR3aa: CASSLRQVSYNEQFF; CDR3nt: TGTGCCAGCAGCTTAAGACAGGTGTCCTACAATGAGCAGTTCTTC
j_gene: TRBJ2-5; v_gene: TRBV7-9; d_gene: .; abundance: .; CDR3aa: CASSLVDSRETQYF; CDR3nt: TGTGCCAGCAGCCTAGTGGACAGCCGGGAGACCCAGTACTTC